This T cell receptor (beta chain) comes out of a study of CD8 T cells in ankylosing spondylitis. This clonotype was seen ten or more times. Its antigen is as yet unknown. The CDR3 runs 16 residues. Trimming shortened V by 0 bases and J by 0 bases, and 9 bases separated the two germline ends. Germline lookup yields CDR1 SGHDT and CDR2 YYEEEE. TCRdb processed the 5' RACE reads anew with MiXCR; each CDR3 protein has one entry. The sample records about 240,000 distinct CDR3 sequences, 8.6% being singletons. Points from the study as a whole: There were earlier reports of some motif variants in reactive arthritis synovial fluid and blood.

Material for sequencing was blood, either unsorted or a sorted T cell fraction (not recorded which). The chain is built from TRBV5-6 and TRBJ2-2, with a tentative D call TRBD2 (6 bases). The clonotype comes from a male donor with ankylosing spondylitis or in good health (not recorded which). In nucleotides, the CDR3 is TGTGCCAGCAGCTTGGCCGGAGGGGCGAACACCGGGGAGCTGTTTTTT. This encodes CASSLAGGANTGELFF.